The sequence of this T cell receptor beta chain was determined in a study of a mutant IDH1 vaccine in newly diagnosed glioma. Study at large: Vaccine administration was initiated 4-6 weeks following radiotherapy alone, or with temozolomide cycles. Antecedent treatment encompassed radiotherapy, temozolomide, or their combination; the majority received both.

The time point: week 35, safety follow-up. The content of each vaccine dose was 300 ug of mutant IDH1 20-mer peptide, and topical imiquimod accompanied it. In every donor, the tumor was a new WHO grade 3 or 4 IDH1-mutant, ATRX-lost astrocytoma. Study-wide points: Pseudoprogression apparently lacked any relation to changes in top peripheral T cell clonotypes.

In this sample, this clone turned up once. The antigen is undetermined. Data came from immunoSEQ multiplex PCR; TCRdb stores just in-frame clones and leaves some out. The sample includes some 60,000 clones, about nine tenths of them seen just once. The CDR3 is 12 amino acids. Germline V lookup: CDR1 SQVTM, CDR2 ANQGSEA. The V end lost 6 bases, the J end lost 5 bases, and 13 bases lay between the germline ends. This chain connects TRBV29-1 to TRBJ2-5; no clear D gene. The TCR comes from a man aged 40-50 years with glioma. The sample consisted of PBMCs, taken from a glioma patient whose treatment included an IDH1 peptide vaccine. The DNA of the CDR3 is TGCAGCGTCGACACCGTCGGGGAGACCCAGTACTTC. Translation gives CSVDTVGETQYF.